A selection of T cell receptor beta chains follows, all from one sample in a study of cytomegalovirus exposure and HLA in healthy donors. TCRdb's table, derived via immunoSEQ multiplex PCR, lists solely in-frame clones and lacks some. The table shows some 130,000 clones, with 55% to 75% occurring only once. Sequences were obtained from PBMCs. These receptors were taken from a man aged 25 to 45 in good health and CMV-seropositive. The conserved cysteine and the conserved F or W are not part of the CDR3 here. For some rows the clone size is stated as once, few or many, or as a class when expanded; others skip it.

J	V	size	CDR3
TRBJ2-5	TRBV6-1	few	ASSVASGSQETQY
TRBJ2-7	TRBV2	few	ASIRDRGSEQY
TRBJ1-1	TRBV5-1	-	ASSAQGNTEAF
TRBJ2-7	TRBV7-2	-	ASSLRLASYEQY
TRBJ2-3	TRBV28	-	ASPGPLGTDTQY
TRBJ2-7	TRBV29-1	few	SVAGGRGVDHEQY
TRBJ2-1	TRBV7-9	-	ASSLSQGATYNEQF
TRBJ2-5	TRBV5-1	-	ASSPGLAGRYQETQY
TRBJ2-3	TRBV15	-	ATSNRGSDTQY
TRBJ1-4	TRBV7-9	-	ASSLADFGREKLF
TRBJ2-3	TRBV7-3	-	ASSPLGTSGRADTQY
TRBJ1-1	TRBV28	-	ASSLTHTLNTEAF
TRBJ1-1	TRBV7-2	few	ASSQNRDYAF
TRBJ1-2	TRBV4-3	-	ASSQDDGDNYGYT
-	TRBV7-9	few	ASSLTGNSYEQY
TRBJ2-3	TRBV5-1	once	ASSLGGRTDTQY
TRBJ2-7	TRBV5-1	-	ASSFATTSYEQY
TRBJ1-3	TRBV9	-	ASSVEGTGYSGNTIY
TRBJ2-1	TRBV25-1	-	ASSDRGLFNEQF
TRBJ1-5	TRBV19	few	ASKDSPYSNQPQH
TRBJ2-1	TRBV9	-	ASNGLAGSSYNEQF
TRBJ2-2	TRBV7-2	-	ASSFIREAELF
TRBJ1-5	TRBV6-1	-	ASSDRSGNQPQH
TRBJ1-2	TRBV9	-	ASSVVAGTAYGYT
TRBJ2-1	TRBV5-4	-	ASSLGTSGLNEQF
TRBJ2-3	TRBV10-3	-	AISGLAGETDTQY
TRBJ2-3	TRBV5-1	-	ASTGALGTDTQY
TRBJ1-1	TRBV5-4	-	ASSSPHLGGPHTEAF
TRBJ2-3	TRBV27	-	ASSPLFSTSVLILDTQY
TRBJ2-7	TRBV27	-	ASSLYISYEQY
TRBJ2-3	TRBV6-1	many	ASRRLAETDTQY
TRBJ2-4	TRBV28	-	ATAGTNRNIQY
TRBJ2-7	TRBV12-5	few	ASASGTGFGDEQY
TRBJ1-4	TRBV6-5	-	ASSWSNNEKLF
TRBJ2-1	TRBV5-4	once	ASSPPGMHNEQF
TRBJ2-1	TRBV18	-	ASSPNIGGYNEQF
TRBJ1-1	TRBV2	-	ASKQDRGVTEAF
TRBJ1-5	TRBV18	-	ASSPDRINQPQH
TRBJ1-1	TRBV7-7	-	ASSWSQGTEAF
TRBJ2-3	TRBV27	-	ASSFLSPTGITDTQY
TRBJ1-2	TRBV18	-	ASSLRDSLTYARGYT
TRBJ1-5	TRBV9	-	ASSVGVSDGNQPQH
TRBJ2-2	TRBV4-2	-	ASSHPLAGRTGELF
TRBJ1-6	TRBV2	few	ASKGEGSSPLH
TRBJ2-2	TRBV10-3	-	AISESKPGRNTGELF
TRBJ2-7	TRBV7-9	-	ASSPSHLGPEQY
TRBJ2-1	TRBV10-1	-	ASSEAESSYNEQF
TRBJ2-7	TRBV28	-	ASSDRGEQY
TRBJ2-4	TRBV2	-	ASSPTSGMDIQY
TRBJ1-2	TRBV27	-	ASSLWRGGGYT
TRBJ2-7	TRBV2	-	ASTPTGLAGGEQY
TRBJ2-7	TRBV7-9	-	ASSLMGPSSGGQQY
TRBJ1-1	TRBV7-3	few	ASSSTGNTEAF
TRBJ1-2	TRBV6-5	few	ASSPGRGLGYGYT
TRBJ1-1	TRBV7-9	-	ASSLDRIYEAF
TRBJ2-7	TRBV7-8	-	ASSLVGVADEQY
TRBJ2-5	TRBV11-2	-	ASSHPGLAGGETQY
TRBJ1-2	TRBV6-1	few	ASSELGRGNYANYGYT
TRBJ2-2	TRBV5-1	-	ASSSGGGNTGELF